Reported below is one T cell receptor (beta chain). Over several immunoSEQ plates, each subset's genomic DNA was distributed in even portions. Profiling relied on immunoSEQ multiplex PCR, and the TCRdb table lists in-frame clones only, not all of them. This sample has 700,000 or so clones, with more than 70% found just once. There are 12 residues in the CDR3. Trimming cost V 3 bases and J 5 bases, with 11 bases left between them. The germline V gene has CDR1 SQVTM and CDR2 ANQGSEA. The entry originates in a study of shared clonotypes between healthy human individuals. Across the study: In total, the donors were a couple of women and a few men aged 18 to 49.

The sequencing input was memory CD4+ T cells sorted from blood. This sample's subset: CD45RA-negative fraction. The TCR originated in a young woman in good health. This chain uses TRBV29-1 with TRBJ2-7; D is unclear. The CDR3 spells CSVDLQGNEQYF. Written as DNA, the CDR3 is TGCAGCGTTGACCTCCAAGGGAACGAGCAGTACTTC.